This passage covers 23 T cell receptor beta chains from one sample sequenced in a study of PD-1 blockade in classical Hodgkin lymphoma. The repertoire was sequenced with immunoSEQ multiplex PCR; TCRdb's copy has only in-frame clones and lacks some. The sample carries almost 100,000 clones, around nine tenths recorded once. Exposure to brentuximab vedotin varied, and each patient had relapsed following autologous stem cell transplantation. The sample here was peripheral blood mononuclear cells (PBMCs), taken at baseline. Receptor source: a human donor with classical Hodgkin lymphoma.

This clone showed up just a few times. The chain is built from TRBV27 and TRBJ1-5; D is uncertain. Germline CDR1 MNHEY, CDR2 SMNVEV (reference sequence). Between the trimmed V and J ends, which lost 4 bases and 9 bases, there was a span of 13 bases. This CDR3 is built from 13 residues. CDR3 in amino acids: CASSSVRLRPQHF. Here the CDR3 DNA reads TGTGCCAGCAGTTCAGTCCGGTTGAGGCCCCAGCATTTT.

This chain joins TRBV19 and TRBJ2-1; 8 nucleotides align to TRBD2. Germline V gene lookup returns CDR1 LNHDA and CDR2 SQIVND (reference sequence). V lost 3 bases to trimming and J lost 4 bases; unmatched junction nucleotides: 8. This CDR3 has 16 residues. CDR3 loop: CASSIQVSGGYNEQFF. The CDR3 coding sequence is TGTGCCAGTAGTATTCAGGTCTCGGGAGGGTACAATGAGCAGTTCTTC.

The genes are TRBV19 and TRBJ2-2; D gene ambiguous. The germline gives CDR1 LNHDA, CDR2 SQIVND (reference sequence). Trimming took off 5 bases at V and 4 bases at J, with 5 bases between the two ends. CDR3 length equals 12 residues. Here the CDR3 DNA reads TGTGCCAGTAGTTCGTCCACCGGGGAGCTGTTTTTT. Translated, it gives CASSSSTGELFF.

The chain employs TRBV10-1 and TRBJ2-2; D gene ambiguous. Trimming took 4 bases from V and 6 from J, leaving 12 bases between them. Per germline, CDR1 WNHNN and CDR2 SYGVQD (reference sequence). The CDR3 spans 14 residues. The CDR3 protein is CASSASSVSGELFF. The CDR3 nucleotides are TGCGCCAGCAGTGCATCATCTGTATCCGGGGAGCTGTTTTTT.

The V gene is TRBV13, the J gene TRBJ2-3; D is perhaps TRBD2 (5 bases). V was cut by 0 bases and J by 2 bases, with 15 bases left in between. This CDR3 is built from 17 residues. Looked up from germline, CDR1 is PRHDT and CDR2 is FYEKMQ (reference sequence). CDR3 sequence reads: CASSLGPLLAVTDTQYF. CDR3 nucleotides: TGTGCCAGCAGCTTAGGACCACTCCTAGCTGTCACAGATACGCAGTATTTT.

V gene TRBV5-1 combines with J gene TRBJ1-1; TRBD1 is a possible D gene (6 bases). The ends were cut back, 4 bases at V and 6 bases at J, with 13 bases in the middle. The CDR3 runs 13 residues. Looked up from germline, CDR1 is SGHRS and CDR2 is YFSETQ. The CDR3 region is CASSHPQGPEAFF. Here the CDR3 DNA reads TGCGCCAGCAGCCACCCACAGGGACCTGAAGCTTTCTTT.

This clone was found once. The chain recombines TRBV27 with TRBJ2-2; 9 bases line up with TRBD1. The V gene end was trimmed by 6 bases and the J gene end by 0 bases; junction bases not matched to a gene: 2. The length of the CDR3 is 15 residues. CDR1 is MNHEY, CDR2 SMNVEV, per germline (reference sequence). The CDR3 nucleotides are TGTGCCAGCAGAAACAGGGGGCCGAACACCGGGGAGCTGTTTTTT. Its translation is CASRNRGPNTGELFF.

The chain carries TRBV9 and TRBJ2-1; 7 nucleotides agree with TRBD2. The CDR3 contains 17 residues. Looked up from germline, CDR1 is SGDLS and CDR2 is YYNGEE. Trimming removed 2 bases from V and 3 bases from J; junction bases left unmatched: 11. The CDR3 loop is CASSVGGPMGGYNEQFF. The CDR3, as DNA: TGTGCCAGCAGCGTGGGAGGGCCTATGGGGGGCTACAATGAGCAGTTCTTC. The full variable domain, rest sourced from reference TRBV9 and TRBJ2-1, is DSGVTQTPKHLITATGQRVTLRCSPRSGDLSVYWYQQSLDQGLQFLIQYYNGEERAKGNILERFSAQQFPDLHSELNLSSLELGDSALYFCASSVGGPMGGYNEQFFGPGTRLTVL.

V is TRBV4-2 and J is TRBJ1-2, with TRBD1 matching over 9 bases. CDR1 LGHNA and CDR2 YNFKEQ come from the germline V gene. J was trimmed by 6 bases and V by 4 bases; bases with no gene match: 9. This CDR3 spans 15 amino acids. CDR3 DNA sequence: TGTGCCAGCAGCCCACGGGCCGGGACAGGGAATGGCTACACCTTC. Encoded protein: CASSPRAGTGNGYTF.

The chain couples TRBV11-2 to TRBJ2-1; D unresolved. The CDR3 runs to 13 residues. The V end was cut by 5 bases, the J end by 5 bases, with 10 bases between. The germline V gene has CDR1 SGHAT and CDR2 FQNNGV. CDR3 sequence: CASSENTDNEQFF. The CDR3 coding sequence is TGTGCCAGCAGCGAAAACACAGACAATGAGCAGTTCTTC. The full variable domain, with the rest looked up from reference TRBV11-2 and TRBJ2-1, is EAGVAQSPRYKIIEKRQSVAFWCNPISGHATLYWYQQILGQGPKLLIQFQNNGVVDDSQLPKDRFSAERLKGVDSTLKIQPAKLEDSAVYLCASSENTDNEQFFGPGTRLTVL.

The sample holds one count of this clone. The CDR3 protein is CASSLRPIRANTEAFF. The CDR3 DNA follows: TGTGCCAGCAGCTTGAGGCCGATCAGGGCGAACACTGAAGCTTTCTTT. V and J are TRBV7-3 and TRBJ1-1; a possible D gene is TRBD1 (5 bases). V was trimmed by 3 bases and J by 1 base, leaving 15 bases between them. Germline CDR1 reads SGHTA; CDR2 reads FQGTGA. The CDR3 is 16 residues long.

The genes are TRBV7-8 and TRBJ2-5; 9 bases align to TRBD2. Germline CDR1 is SGHVS and CDR2 is FQNEAQ. The length of the CDR3 is 14 residues. V lost 7 bases to trimming and J lost 4 bases; unmatched junction nucleotides: 7. The CDR3 DNA is TGTGCCAGCACTAGATTAGCGGGAGCAGAGACCCAGTACTTC. Its protein is CASTRLAGAETQYF.

The chain joins TRBV7-2 to TRBJ2-3; 9 bases align to TRBD1. This CDR3 has 15 residues. V lost 5 bases, J lost 3 bases, and 6 bases stayed unmatched. Germline V gene lookup returns CDR1 SGHTA and CDR2 FQGNSA. The CDR3 loop is CASSRWGQGTDTQYF. Here the CDR3 DNA reads TGTGCCAGCAGCCGGTGGGGACAGGGAACAGATACGCAGTATTTT.

CDR3 coding DNA: TGTGCCAGTAGGATTACAGGGGAGTCATTGTGGACCTTC. Its translation is CASRITGESLWTF. The V and J genes are TRBV19 and TRBJ1-2, with TRBD1 matching 7 bases. Germline V gene lookup returns CDR1 LNHDA and CDR2 SQIVND (reference sequence). The ends lost 6 bases at V and 14 bases at J; junction bases unmatched: 15. The length of the CDR3 is 13 residues.

CDR3 amino acids: CASSGLSGSSSEQFF. As DNA, the CDR3 is TGTGCCAGCAGCGGCCTGAGCGGGAGTTCGAGTGAGCAGTTCTTC. The genes are TRBV7-6 and TRBJ2-1; 8 bases map to TRBD2. The CDR3 contains 15 residues. From germline, CDR1 is SGHVS and CDR2 FNYEAQ. J lost 9 bases, V lost 5 bases, and 12 bases had no gene match.

This chain links TRBV28 with TRBJ2-7; D is unresolved. This CDR3 contains 16 residues. The V gene lost 6 bases and the J gene lost 1 base, with 19 bases spanning the gap. Germline V gene sequence: CDR1 MDHEN, CDR2 SYDVKM. The CDR3 protein is CASSPVQRVLSYEQYF. The CDR3 DNA is TGTGCCAGCAGCCCTGTACAAAGGGTCTTGTCCTACGAGCAGTACTTC.

The chain couples TRBV4-1 to TRBJ2-1, with D possibly being TRBD2 (6 bases). This CDR3 has 18 residues. Between the trimmed V and J ends, which lost 9 bases and 8 bases, there was a span of 32 bases. Germline lookup yields CDR1 MGHRA and CDR2 YSYEKL. DNA for the CDR3: TGCGCCAGTTCCTTACTTCTGGTGGGAGGCCCGAAAACCGATGAGCAGTTCTTC. Residues: CASSLLLVGGPKTDEQFF.

This chain links TRBV28 with TRBJ2-7; 8 bases fit TRBD1. Germline CDR1 reads MDHEN; CDR2 reads SYDVKM. The CDR3 covers 13 residues. The junction had 3 bases not matched to a gene; V was cut back by 8 bases and J by 0 bases. The CDR3 nucleotides are TGTGCCAGCGGACAGGGAAACTCCTACGAGCAGTACTTC. Translated, it gives CASGQGNSYEQYF.

V and J are TRBV5-8 and TRBJ2-7, with D perhaps TRBD1 (6 bases). Looked up from germline, CDR1 is SGHTS and CDR2 is YDEGEE. The CDR3 is 17 amino acids. Deletions cut 5 bases from V and 2 bases from J, with 23 bases between. The CDR3 DNA follows: TGTGCCAGCAGTCCGGCCTGGACAGCCGGACTTACCTACGAGCAGTACTTC. This sequence encodes CASSPAWTAGLTYEQYF.

This chain connects TRBV7-6 to TRBJ2-7, with TRBD2 matching over 8 bases. Unmatched junction bases numbered 7, after V lost 1 base and J lost 2 bases. In germline, CDR1 is SGHVS, CDR2 FNYEAQ. This CDR3 spans 16 amino acids. The CDR3 sequence is CASSLEVSGVPYEQYF. CDR3 DNA sequence: TGTGCCAGCAGCTTAGAGGTTAGCGGGGTCCCCTACGAGCAGTACTTC.

The chain has TRBV9 and TRBJ2-7, with no clear D. Trimming shortened V by 0 bases and J by 4 bases, and 8 bases separated the two germline ends. The V gene's germline CDR1 is SGDLS and CDR2 YYNGEE. The CDR3 sequence is 13 residues long. In nucleotides, the CDR3 is TGTGCCAGCAGCGTAGAACCCCATTACGAGCAGTACTTC. Its protein is CASSVEPHYEQYF.

The chain couples TRBV10-3 to TRBJ1-3; D may be TRBD1 (6 bases). The CDR3 is made up of 15 amino acids. The ends were cut back, 2 bases at V and 2 bases at J, with 10 bases in the middle. Per the germline V gene, CDR1 is ENHRY and CDR2 is SYGVKD. CDR3 coding DNA: TGTGCCATCAGTGAGGGAGGACAGCCTGGAAACACCATATATTTT. It encodes CAISEGGQPGNTIYF.

The rearrangement links TRBV5-4 to TRBJ2-7; D remains ambiguous. V was trimmed by 4 bases and J by 3 bases, leaving 5 bases between them. Germline V lookup: CDR1 SGHNT, CDR2 YYREEE (reference sequence). The CDR3 has 11 amino acids. CDR3 residues: CASSGHYEQYF. The CDR3 DNA sequence: TGTGCCAGCAGCGGCCACTACGAGCAGTACTTC. The whole variable domain, remainder taken from reference TRBV5-4 and TRBJ2-7, is ETGVTQSPTHLIKTRGQQVTLRCSSQSGHNTVSWYQQALGQGPQFIFQYYREEENGRGNFPPRFSGLQFPNYSSELNVNALELDDSALYLCASSGHYEQYFGPGTRLTVT.